Listed below are T cell receptor beta chains from one sample, sequenced in a study of tumor-infiltrating lymphocytes in oesophageal squamous cell carcinoma. In TCRdb, the PCR reads were re-called with MiXCR into one record per CDR3 protein. The table has 15,000 to 20,000 distinct CDR3 sequences, around 45% seen once. The sequenced sample consisted of normal esophageal tissue next to the tumor. The receptors come from a female donor with esophageal squamous cell carcinoma. CDR3s include the opening cysteine and the closing phenylalanine or tryptophan. A D gene is named only where the DNA matches it firmly. A row's size may be missing; if present it is once, few, many or a size class.

CDR3: CASSHYFAPEIYEQFF
DNA: TGCGCCAGCAGCCACTATTTTGCCCCAGAGATATATGAGCAGTTCTTC
J: TRBJ2-1
size: medium-sized
D: NA
V: TRBV10-2

CDR3: CASSSDRVVTGELYF
DNA: TGTGCCAGCAGCTCCGACAGGGTGGTCACCGGGGAGCTGTACTTC
J: TRBJ2-1
size: NA
D: TRBD1
V: TRBV5-5

CDR3: CASSSLGSGIIDTQYF
DNA: TGTGCCAGCAGTTCCCTGGGTAGCGGGATAATTGATACGCAGTATTTT
J: TRBJ2-3
size: many
D: TRBD2
V: TRBV12-3/TRBV12-4

CDR3: CASSFSGRSYNEQFF
DNA: TGTGCCAGCAGCTTTAGCGGCCGCTCCTACAATGAGCAGTTCTTC
J: TRBJ2-1
size: NA
D: NA
V: TRBV7-6

CDR3: CASSLVWGYSPSGANVLTF
DNA: TGTGCCAGCAGCTTAGTTTGGGGATACTCCCCCTCTGGGGCCAACGTCCTGACTTTC
J: TRBJ2-6
size: NA
D: NA
V: TRBV7-8

CDR3: CATSDGFYEQYF
DNA: TGTGCCACCAGTGACGGGTTCTACGAGCAGTACTTC
J: TRBJ2-7
size: many
D: NA
V: TRBV24-1

CDR3: CASSSRQTTGELFF
DNA: TGTGCCAGCAGCTCACGACAGACCACCGGGGAGCTGTTTTTT
J: TRBJ2-2
size: many
D: NA
V: TRBV11-3

CDR3: CASSRWSTGGWDEQFF
DNA: TGTGCCAGCAGCCGGTGGAGTACAGGGGGCTGGGACGAGCAGTTCTTC
J: TRBJ2-1
size: NA
D: TRBD1
V: TRBV7-2

CDR3: CAIGQGIRRTYEQYF
DNA: TGTGCCATAGGACAGGGTATAAGGCGAACCTACGAGCAGTACTTC
J: TRBJ2-7
size: NA
D: TRBD1
V: TRBV6-1

CDR3: CASSLGREGRGETQYF
DNA: TGTGCCAGCAGCTTAGGGCGGGAGGGCCGAGGAGAGACCCAGTACTTC
J: TRBJ2-5
size: NA
D: TRBD2
V: TRBV7-2

CDR3: CASSLGGTGPYEQYF
DNA: TGTGCCAGCAGCTTAGGGGGGACAGGACCCTACGAGCAGTACTTC
J: TRBJ2-7
size: NA
D: TRBD1
V: TRBV7-6

CDR3: CATSDRTGGDTQYF
DNA: TGTGCCACCAGTGATCGGACAGGCGGCGATACGCAGTATTTT
J: TRBJ2-3
size: once
D: TRBD1
V: TRBV24-1

CDR3: CASSPGLGHEQYF
DNA: TGTGCCAGCTCACCAGGACTAGGCCACGAGCAGTACTTC
J: TRBJ2-7
size: few
D: TRBD2
V: TRBV18

CDR3: CASSRPPEFFF
DNA: TGTGCCAGCAGTCGTCCGCCGGAATTCTTCTTC
J: TRBJ1-2
size: medium-sized
D: NA
V: TRBV12-3/TRBV12-4

CDR3: CASSFLTLDTEAFF
DNA: TGTGCCAGCAGCTTCCTGACTTTGGACACTGAAGCTTTCTTT
J: TRBJ1-1
size: NA
D: NA
V: TRBV7-7

CDR3: CASSLVWGYSPSGANALTF
DNA: TGTGCCAGCAGCTTAGTTTGGGGATACTCCCCCTCTGGGGCCAACGCCCTGACTTTC
J: TRBJ2-6
size: NA
D: NA
V: TRBV7-8

CDR3: CASSLEFGGEQYF
DNA: TGTGCCAGCAGCTTAGAGTTCGGGGGCGAGCAGTACTTC
J: TRBJ2-7
size: many
D: NA
V: TRBV11-2

CDR3: CASRKTAANYGYTF
DNA: TGTGCCAGCAGGAAAACAGCCGCTAACTATGGCTACACCTTC
J: TRBJ1-2
size: NA
D: NA
V: TRBV3-1

CDR3: CASSLNYRADTQYF
DNA: TGTGCCAGCAGCTTGAATTACAGGGCAGATACGCAGTATTTT
J: TRBJ2-3
size: NA
D: NA
V: TRBV5-4

CDR3: CASSEAITGDRNYEQYF
DNA: TGTGCCAGCAGTGAAGCTATCACAGGCGACCGAAACTACGAGCAGTACTTC
J: TRBJ2-7
size: NA
D: NA
V: TRBV6-1

CDR3: CASSSTERPYEQYF
DNA: TGTGCCAGCAGCTCAACAGAACGACCCTACGAGCAGTACTTC
J: TRBJ2-7
size: NA
D: NA
V: TRBV7-6

CDR3: CASSQLAGETYEQYF
DNA: TGTGCCAGCTCACAACTAGCGGGAGAGACCTACGAGCAGTACTTC
J: TRBJ2-7
size: few
D: TRBD2
V: TRBV18

CDR3: CASSLSTSVETQYF
DNA: TGTGCCAGCAGCTTATCCACTAGCGTGGAGACCCAGTACTTC
J: TRBJ2-5
size: NA
D: TRBD2
V: TRBV11-2

CDR3: CASSYLARTSGAHGGLFF
DNA: TGTGCCAGCAGTTACCTCGCACGGACTAGCGGCGCACACGGGGGGCTGTTTTTT
J: TRBJ2-2
size: many
D: TRBD2
V: TRBV6-2/TRBV6-3

CDR3: CASSLTGEETQYF
DNA: TGTGCCAGCAGCTTGACAGGGGAAGAGACCCAGTACTTC
J: TRBJ2-5
size: NA
D: TRBD1
V: TRBV5-5

CDR3: CASSLLAANTGELFF
DNA: TGTGCCAGCAGCTTATTAGCGGCGAACACCGGGGAGCTGTTTTTT
J: TRBJ2-2
size: NA
D: NA
V: TRBV7-3

CDR3: CASRTSSYNEQYF
DNA: TGTGCCAGCAGGACTAGCTCCTACAATGAGCAGTACTTC
J: TRBJ2-7
size: many
D: TRBD2
V: TRBV6-1

CDR3: CASSFLAGGLYF
DNA: TGTGCCAGCAGTTTTCTAGCGGGAGGTCTGTACTTC
J: TRBJ2-5
size: NA
D: TRBD2
V: TRBV6-2/TRBV6-3

CDR3: CASSPGTGRYEQYF
DNA: TGTGCCAGCTCACCCGGGACAGGGCGTTACGAGCAGTACTTC
J: TRBJ2-7
size: NA
D: TRBD1
V: TRBV18

CDR3: CASSQDPGTSGGGNEQFF
DNA: TGCGCCAGCAGCCAAGATCCGGGGACTAGCGGGGGGGGTAATGAGCAGTTCTTC
J: TRBJ2-1
size: many
D: TRBD2
V: TRBV4-1

CDR3: CASKNTSPGAYEQYF
DNA: TGTGCCAGCAAAAACACCAGCCCCGGAGCCTACGAGCAGTACTTC
J: TRBJ2-7
size: many
D: NA
V: TRBV28

CDR3: CASSHGQNYGYTF
DNA: TGTGCCAGCAGCCACGGACAGAACTATGGCTACACCTTC
J: TRBJ1-2
size: NA
D: NA
V: TRBV3-1

CDR3: CASTGQGASSYNEQFF
DNA: TGTGCCAGTACCGGACAGGGGGCAAGCTCCTACAATGAGCAGTTCTTC
J: TRBJ2-1
size: many
D: TRBD1
V: TRBV19

CDR3: CASSLTYGVREQFF
DNA: TGTGCCAGCAGCTTAACGTACGGGGTAAGGGAGCAGTTCTTC
J: TRBJ2-1
size: few
D: NA
V: TRBV7-3

CDR3: CASSLGGSFSGANVLTF
DNA: TGTGCCAGCAGCCTTGGGGGATCTTTCTCTGGGGCCAACGTCCTGACTTTC
J: TRBJ2-6
size: once
D: NA
V: TRBV7-3

CDR3: CASRGNMGQGVTEAFF
DNA: TGTGCCAGCAGGGGTAACATGGGACAGGGGGTCACTGAAGCTTTCTTT
J: TRBJ1-1
size: NA
D: TRBD1
V: TRBV6-6

CDR3: CATSGQGVDQETQYF
DNA: TGTGCCACCAGTGGTCAGGGGGTAGACCAAGAGACCCAGTACTTC
J: TRBJ2-5
size: many
D: TRBD1
V: TRBV24-1

CDR3: CASTQGGGGEQFF
DNA: TGTGCCAGCACCCAAGGTGGGGGAGGTGAGCAGTTCTTC
J: TRBJ2-1
size: medium-sized
D: NA
V: TRBV25-1

CDR3: CASSEPGTSYEQYF
DNA: TGTGCCAGCAGTGAGCCGGGGACATCCTACGAGCAGTACTTC
J: TRBJ2-7
size: NA
D: NA
V: TRBV6-1

CDR3: CASSYGQGSSYEQYF
DNA: TGTGCCAGCAGTTACGGACAGGGCAGCTCCTACGAGCAGTACTTC
J: TRBJ2-7
size: NA
D: TRBD1
V: TRBV6-6

CDR3: CASSPGGWGQETQYF
DNA: TGCGCCAGCAGCCCCGGGGGTTGGGGGCAAGAGACCCAGTACTTC
J: TRBJ2-5
size: many
D: NA
V: TRBV5-1

CDR3: CATSDLPSNPTGSSYNEQFF
DNA: TGTGCCACCAGTGATTTACCATCAAACCCGACGGGGAGCTCCTACAATGAGCAGTTCTTC
J: TRBJ2-1
size: NA
D: NA
V: TRBV24-1

CDR3: CASSTNPVTGHLGQFF
DNA: TGTGCCAGCAGCACCAACCCCGTGACAGGGCACCTCGGGCAGTTCTTC
J: TRBJ2-1
size: large
D: TRBD1
V: TRBV7-2

CDR3: CASWAGYNEQFF
DNA: TGTGCCAGCTGGGCGGGGTACAATGAGCAGTTCTTC
J: TRBJ2-1
size: NA
D: NA
V: TRBV12-3/TRBV12-4

CDR3: CASSPASANYEQYF
DNA: TGTGCCAGCAGCCCGGCTAGCGCCAACTACGAGCAGTACTTC
J: TRBJ2-7
size: few
D: NA
V: TRBV5-4

CDR3: CASSSRLAGGVDTQYF
DNA: TGTGCCAGCAGCTCCCGACTAGCGGGAGGGGTGGATACGCAGTATTTT
J: TRBJ2-3
size: NA
D: TRBD2
V: TRBV7-3

CDR3: CASSLSGAGGTDTQYF
DNA: TGTGCCAGCAGCTTATCCGGTGCGGGTGGGACAGATACGCAGTATTTT
J: TRBJ2-3
size: few
D: NA
V: TRBV7-6

CDR3: CASTQLAGVHEQYF
DNA: TGTGCCAGCACGCAGCTAGCGGGTGTCCACGAGCAGTACTTC
J: TRBJ2-7
size: NA
D: TRBD2
V: TRBV6-6

CDR3: CASSPPRPGQGSPQETQYF
DNA: TGTGCCAGCAGCCCCCCAAGACCGGGACAGGGCAGCCCCCAAGAGACCCAGTACTTC
J: TRBJ2-5
size: NA
D: TRBD1
V: TRBV7-3

CDR3: CASSLGLNTGELFF
DNA: TGTGCCAGCAGCTTAGGGCTAAACACCGGGGAGCTGTTTTTT
J: TRBJ2-2
size: NA
D: NA
V: TRBV7-4

CDR3: CASSYGTHEGIQYF
DNA: TGTGCCAGCAGCTACGGGACTCACGAGGGCATTCAGTACTTC
J: TRBJ2-4
size: NA
D: NA
V: TRBV7-6

CDR3: CASSPGTGRETQYF
DNA: TGTGCCAGCAGCCCCGGGACCGGAAGGGAGACCCAGTACTTC
J: TRBJ2-5
size: many
D: NA
V: TRBV7-8

CDR3: CASSERSSGELFF
DNA: TGTGCCAGCAGCGAACGGTCGTCCGGGGAGCTGTTTTTT
J: TRBJ2-2
size: NA
D: NA
V: TRBV6-2/TRBV6-3

CDR3: CASSPSSGKLFF
DNA: TGTGCCAGCAGCCCCTCAAGCGGAAAACTGTTTTTT
J: TRBJ1-4
size: NA
D: NA
V: TRBV7-2

CDR3: CASSRQGNYGYTF
DNA: TGTGCCAGCAGTCGACAGGGGAACTATGGCTACACCTTC
J: TRBJ1-2
size: many
D: TRBD1
V: TRBV11-2

CDR3: CARSLFGCTEPVLPGRVWLHLRF
DNA: NA
J: TRBJ2-6
size: NA
D: NA
V: TRBV5-3

CDR3: CASSMGGDLGYGYTF
DNA: TGTGCCAGCAGTATGGGGGGGGATCTGGGCTATGGCTACACCTTC
J: TRBJ1-2
size: many
D: NA
V: TRBV6-1